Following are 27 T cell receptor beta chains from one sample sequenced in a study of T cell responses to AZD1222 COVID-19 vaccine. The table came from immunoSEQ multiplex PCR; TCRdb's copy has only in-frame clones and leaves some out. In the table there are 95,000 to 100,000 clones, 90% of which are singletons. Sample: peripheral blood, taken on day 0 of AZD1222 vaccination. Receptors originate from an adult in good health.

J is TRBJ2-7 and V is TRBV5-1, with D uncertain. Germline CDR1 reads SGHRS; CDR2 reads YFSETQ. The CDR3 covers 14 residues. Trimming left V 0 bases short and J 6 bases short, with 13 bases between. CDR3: CASSLVGGPVEQYF. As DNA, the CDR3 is TGCGCCAGCAGCTTGGTAGGCGGCCCGGTCGAGCAGTACTTC.

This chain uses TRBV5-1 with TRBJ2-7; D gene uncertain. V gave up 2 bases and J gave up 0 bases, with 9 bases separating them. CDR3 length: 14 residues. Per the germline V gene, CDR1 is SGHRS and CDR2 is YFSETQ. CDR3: CASSFRHSSYEQYF. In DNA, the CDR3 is TGCGCCAGCAGCTTCCGACACTCCTCCTACGAGCAGTACTTC.

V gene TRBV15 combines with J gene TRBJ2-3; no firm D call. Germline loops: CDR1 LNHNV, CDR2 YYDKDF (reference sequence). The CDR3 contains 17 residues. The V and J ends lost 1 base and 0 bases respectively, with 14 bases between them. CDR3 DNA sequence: TGTGCCACCAGCAGAGTAAGACTTCCCACTAGCACAGATACGCAGTATTTT. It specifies CATSRVRLPTSTDTQYF.

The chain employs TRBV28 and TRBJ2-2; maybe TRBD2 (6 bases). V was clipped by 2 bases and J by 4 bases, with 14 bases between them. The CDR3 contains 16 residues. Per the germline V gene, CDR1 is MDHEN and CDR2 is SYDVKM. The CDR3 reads CASSLGSAGRTGELFF. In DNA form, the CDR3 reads TGTGCCAGCAGTTTAGGATCGGCGGGGCGCACCGGGGAGCTGTTTTTT.

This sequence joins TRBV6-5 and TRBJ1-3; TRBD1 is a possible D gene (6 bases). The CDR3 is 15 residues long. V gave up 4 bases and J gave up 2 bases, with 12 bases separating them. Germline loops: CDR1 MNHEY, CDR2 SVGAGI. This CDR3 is CASSFQGRAGNTIYF. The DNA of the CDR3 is TGTGCCAGCAGTTTTCAGGGGCGGGCTGGAAACACCATATATTTT.

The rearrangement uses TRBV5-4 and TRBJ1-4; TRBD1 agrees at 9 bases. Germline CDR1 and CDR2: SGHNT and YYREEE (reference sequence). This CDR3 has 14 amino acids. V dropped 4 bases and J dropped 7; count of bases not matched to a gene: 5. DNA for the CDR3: TGTGCCAGCAGCACAGGGGGCGCGGGTGAAAAACTGTTTTTT. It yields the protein CASSTGGAGEKLFF.

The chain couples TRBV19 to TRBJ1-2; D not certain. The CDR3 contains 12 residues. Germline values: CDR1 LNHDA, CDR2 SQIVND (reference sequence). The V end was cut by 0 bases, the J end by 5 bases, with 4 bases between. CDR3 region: CASSIEEYGYTF. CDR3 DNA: TGTGCCAGTAGTATAGAGGAGTATGGCTACACCTTC.

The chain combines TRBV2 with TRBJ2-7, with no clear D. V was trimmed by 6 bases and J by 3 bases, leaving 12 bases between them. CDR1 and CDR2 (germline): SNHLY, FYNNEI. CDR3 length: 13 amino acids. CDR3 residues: CASSVVSRYEQYF. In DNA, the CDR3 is TGTGCCAGCAGCGTCGTCAGCCGCTACGAGCAGTACTTC.

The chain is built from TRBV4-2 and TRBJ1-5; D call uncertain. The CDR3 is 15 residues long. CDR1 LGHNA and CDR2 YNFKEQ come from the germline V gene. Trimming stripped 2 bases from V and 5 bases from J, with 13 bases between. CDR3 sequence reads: CASSQRLGRDQPQHF. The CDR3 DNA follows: TGTGCCAGCAGCCAAAGGTTGGGCCGGGATCAGCCCCAGCATTTT.

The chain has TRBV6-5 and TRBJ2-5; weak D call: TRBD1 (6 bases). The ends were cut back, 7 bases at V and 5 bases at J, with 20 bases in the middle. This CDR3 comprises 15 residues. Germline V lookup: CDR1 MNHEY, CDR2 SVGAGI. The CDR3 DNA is TGTGCCAGCATCGAGGGCAGGGGATGGGTGGAGACCCAGTACTTC. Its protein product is CASIEGRGWVETQYF.

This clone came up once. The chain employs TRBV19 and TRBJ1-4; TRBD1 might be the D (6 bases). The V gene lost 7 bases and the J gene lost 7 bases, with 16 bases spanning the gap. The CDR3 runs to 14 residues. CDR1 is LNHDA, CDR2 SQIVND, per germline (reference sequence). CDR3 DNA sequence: TGTGCCAGTAACCTGGACAGAATCCCTGAAAAACTGTTTTTT. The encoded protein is CASNLDRIPEKLFF.

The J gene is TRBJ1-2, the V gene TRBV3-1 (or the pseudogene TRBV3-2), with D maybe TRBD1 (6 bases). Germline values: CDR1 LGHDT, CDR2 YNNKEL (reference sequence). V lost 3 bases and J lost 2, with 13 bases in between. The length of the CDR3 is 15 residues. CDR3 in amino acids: CASSHRDRRNYGYTF. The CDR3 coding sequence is TGTGCCAGCAGCCACCGAGACAGGCGCAACTATGGCTACACCTTC.

The CDR3 is CASSTPGTAGTYEQYF. CDR3 bases: TGTGCCAGCAGCACTCCCGGGACAGCCGGAACCTACGAGCAGTACTTC. The chain carries TRBV7-9 and TRBJ2-7; 7 bases map to TRBD1. The V gene's germline CDR1 is SEHNR and CDR2 FQNEAQ (reference sequence). The CDR3 contains 16 residues. The V gene end was trimmed by 5 bases and the J gene end by 2 bases; junction bases not matched to a gene: 12.

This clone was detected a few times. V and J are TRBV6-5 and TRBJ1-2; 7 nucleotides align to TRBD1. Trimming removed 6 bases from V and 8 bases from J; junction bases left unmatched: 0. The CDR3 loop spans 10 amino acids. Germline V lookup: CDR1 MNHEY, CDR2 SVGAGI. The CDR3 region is CASRQGGYTF. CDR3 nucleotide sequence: TGTGCCAGCAGACAGGGGGGCTACACCTTC.

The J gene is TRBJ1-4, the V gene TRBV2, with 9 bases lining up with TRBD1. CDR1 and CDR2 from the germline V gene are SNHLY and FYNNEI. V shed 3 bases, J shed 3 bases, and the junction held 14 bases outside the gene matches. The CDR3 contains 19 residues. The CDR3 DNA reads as TGTGCCAGCAGTGATCGCCCCGTCCCGGGACAGGGAGCTAATGAAAAACTGTTTTTT. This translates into CASSDRPVPGQGANEKLFF.

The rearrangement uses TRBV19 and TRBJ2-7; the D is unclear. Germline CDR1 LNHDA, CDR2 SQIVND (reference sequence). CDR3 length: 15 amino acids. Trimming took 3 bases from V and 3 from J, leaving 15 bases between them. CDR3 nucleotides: TGTGCCAGTAGTATTATAGCAGGTCCCCTCTACGAGCAGTACTTC. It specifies CASSIIAGPLYEQYF.

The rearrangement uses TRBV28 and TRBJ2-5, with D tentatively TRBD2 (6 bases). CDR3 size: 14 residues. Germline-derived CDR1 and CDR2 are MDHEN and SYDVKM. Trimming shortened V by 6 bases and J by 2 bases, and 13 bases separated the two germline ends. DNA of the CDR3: TGTGCCAGCAGGGGGAGGAGGGATCAAGAGACCCAGTACTTC. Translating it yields CASRGRRDQETQYF.

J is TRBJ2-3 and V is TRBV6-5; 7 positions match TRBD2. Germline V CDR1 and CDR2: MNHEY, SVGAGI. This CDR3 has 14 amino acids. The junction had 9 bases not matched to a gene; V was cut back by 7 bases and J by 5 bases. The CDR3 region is CASTLGGTGDTQYF. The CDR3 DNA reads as TGTGCCAGCACCCTCGGGGGGACGGGAGATACGCAGTATTTT.

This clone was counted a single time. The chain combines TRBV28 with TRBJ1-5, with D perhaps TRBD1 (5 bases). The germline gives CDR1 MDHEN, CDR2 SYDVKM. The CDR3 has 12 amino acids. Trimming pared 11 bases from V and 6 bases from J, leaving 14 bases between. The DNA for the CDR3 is TGTGCCTGCGGGGGTGGGCGTCAGCCCCAGCATTTT. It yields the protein CACGGGRQPQHF.

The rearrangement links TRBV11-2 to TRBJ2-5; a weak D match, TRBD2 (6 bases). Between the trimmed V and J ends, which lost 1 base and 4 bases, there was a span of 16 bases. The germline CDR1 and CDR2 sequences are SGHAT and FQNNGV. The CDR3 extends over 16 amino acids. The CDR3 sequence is CASSLGGGGVGETQYF. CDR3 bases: TGTGCCAGCAGCTTAGGGGGCGGCGGGGTCGGAGAGACCCAGTACTTC.

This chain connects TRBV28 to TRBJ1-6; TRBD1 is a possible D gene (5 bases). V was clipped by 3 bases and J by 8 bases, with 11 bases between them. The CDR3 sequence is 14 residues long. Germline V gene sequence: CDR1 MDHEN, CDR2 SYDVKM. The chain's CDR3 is CASSFSGTHSPLHF. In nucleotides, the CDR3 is TGTGCCAGCAGTTTTTCTGGGACTCATTCACCCCTCCACTTT.

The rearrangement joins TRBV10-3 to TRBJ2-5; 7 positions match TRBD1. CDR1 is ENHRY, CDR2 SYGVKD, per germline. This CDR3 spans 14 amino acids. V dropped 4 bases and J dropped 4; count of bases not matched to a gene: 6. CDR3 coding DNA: TGTGCCATCAGTGCGACAGGGAGTAGAGAGACCCAGTACTTC. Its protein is CAISATGSRETQYF.

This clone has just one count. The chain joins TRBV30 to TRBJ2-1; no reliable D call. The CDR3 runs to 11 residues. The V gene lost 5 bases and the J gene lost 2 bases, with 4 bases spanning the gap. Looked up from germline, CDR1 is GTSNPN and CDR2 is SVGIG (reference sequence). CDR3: CAWAPYNEQFF. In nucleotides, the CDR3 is TGTGCCTGGGCCCCCTACAATGAGCAGTTCTTC.

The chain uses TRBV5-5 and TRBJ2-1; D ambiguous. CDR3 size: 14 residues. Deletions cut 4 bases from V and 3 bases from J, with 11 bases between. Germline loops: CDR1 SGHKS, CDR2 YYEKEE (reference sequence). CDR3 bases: TGTGCCAGCAGCGCGGAGCTCAGCTACAATGAGCAGTTCTTC. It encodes CASSAELSYNEQFF.

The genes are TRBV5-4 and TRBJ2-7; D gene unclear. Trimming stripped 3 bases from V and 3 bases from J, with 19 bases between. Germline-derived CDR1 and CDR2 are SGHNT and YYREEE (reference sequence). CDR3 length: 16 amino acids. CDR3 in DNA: TGTGCCAGCAGCTCCGCTGGGTCCCCTTCCATCTACGAGCAGTACTTC. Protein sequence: CASSSAGSPSIYEQYF.

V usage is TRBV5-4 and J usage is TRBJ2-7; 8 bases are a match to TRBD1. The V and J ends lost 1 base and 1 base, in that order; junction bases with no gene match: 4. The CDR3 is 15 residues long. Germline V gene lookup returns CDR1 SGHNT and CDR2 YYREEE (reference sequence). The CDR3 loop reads CASSLWQGASYEQYF. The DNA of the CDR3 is TGTGCCAGCAGCTTGTGGCAGGGGGCGTCCTACGAGCAGTACTTC.

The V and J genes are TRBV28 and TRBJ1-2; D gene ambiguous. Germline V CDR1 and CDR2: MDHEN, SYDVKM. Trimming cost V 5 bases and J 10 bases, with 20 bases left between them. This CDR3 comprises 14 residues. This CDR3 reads CASSPTSDAFPYTF. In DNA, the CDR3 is TGTGCCAGCAGTCCGACTTCGGACGCGTTTCCCTACACCTTC.